One and the same sample provided the 13 T cell receptor beta chains below, sequenced in a study of regulatory T cells in long-lasting Graves disease. Time point in this sample: persistent/refractory GD, antithyroid drugs over 5 years with positive TRAb. RNA extracted from PBMCs served as the sequencing template. HTBI primers from iRepertoire and Arm-PCR of CDR3 regions yielded the TCR beta libraries. Using its own MiXCR run on the multiplex PCR reads, TCRdb lists one record per CDR3 protein. The sample lists under 500,000 distinct CDR3 sequences, roughly 20% occurring once. The sequencing here drew on peripheral blood mononuclear cells (PBMCs), taken when the disease was refractory, from a patient treated with antithyroid drugs. Receptors originate from a female donor with Graves disease.

This clonotype was seen ten or more times. The J gene is TRBJ1-2, the V gene TRBV5-1; TRBD1 aligns across 8 bases. There are 14 residues in the CDR3. With V trimmed by 4 bases and J by 4 bases, 6 bases remained unmatched. CDR1 SGHRS and CDR2 YFSETQ come from the germline V gene. This CDR3 reads CASSPGQGIYGYTF. The CDR3 bases are TGCGCCAGCAGCCCAGGACAGGGCATCTATGGCTACACCTTC. Full variable domain (rest looked up from reference TRBV5-1 and TRBJ1-2): KAGVTQTPRYLIKTRGQQVTLSCSPISGHRSVSWYQQTPGQGLQFLFEYFSETQRNKGNFPGRFSGRQFSNSRSEMNVSTLELGDSALYLCASSPGQGIYGYTFGSGTRLTVV.

This clonotype has a count of ten or more. V gene TRBV3-1 combines with J gene TRBJ2-7, with TRBD1 identical over 9 bases. CDR1 LGHDT and CDR2 YNNKEL come from the germline V gene (reference sequence). The V segment lost 1 base and the J segment 2 bases; nucleotides outside the gene matches: 9. CDR3 size: 17 residues. CDR3 in DNA: TGTGCCAGCAGCCAAGGCACTCCTGGGACAGGGCCCTACGAGCAGTACTTC. Translation: CASSQGTPGTGPYEQYF.

V usage is TRBV20-1 and J usage is TRBJ1-5, with D possibly being TRBD1 (6 bases). Trimming took off 7 bases at V and 2 bases at J, with 18 bases between the two ends. The CDR3 spans 15 residues. Per germline, CDR1 DFQATT and CDR2 SNEGSKA (reference sequence). CDR3 region: CSVAPGGGGNQPQHF. As DNA, the CDR3 is TGCAGTGTCGCACCGGGGGGCGGTGGCAATCAGCCCCAGCATTTT.

V usage is TRBV7-2 and J usage is TRBJ1-5; 7 nucleotides line up with TRBD1. V dropped 0 bases and J dropped 6; count of bases not matched to a gene: 5. CDR3 length: 15 amino acids. The germline V gene encodes CDR1 SGHTA and CDR2 FQGNSA. In DNA, the CDR3 is TGTGCCAGCAGCTTAGCGGGACAGATGATTCAGCCCCAGCATTTT. Translation: CASSLAGQMIQPQHF.

The sample holds many counts of this clonotype. V usage is TRBV7-6 and J usage is TRBJ2-7; unclear D gene. Germline V gene lookup returns CDR1 SGHVS and CDR2 FNYEAQ. Trimming removed 5 bases from V and 2 bases from J, with 10 bases in between. The CDR3 totals 13 residues. As DNA, the CDR3 is TGTGCCAGCAGCCCTGGGCCCACCTACGAGCAGTACTTC. It encodes CASSPGPTYEQYF.

The V gene is TRBV12-3 or TRBV12-4, the J gene TRBJ1-1; D not resolved. The V end lost 7 bases, the J end lost 1 base, and 10 bases lay between the germline ends. The CDR3 loop spans 13 amino acids. The CDR3 protein is CASKELQNTEAFF. The CDR3 DNA reads TGTGCCAGCAAGGAACTGCAGAACACTGAAGCTTTCTTT.

The V and J genes are TRBV7-2 and TRBJ2-1, with 13 bases that match TRBD2. This CDR3 has 16 residues. Germline loops: CDR1 SGHTA, CDR2 FQGNSA. V dropped 5 bases and J dropped 7; count of bases not matched to a gene: 8. The CDR3 sequence: CASSTLAGGPINEQFF. The CDR3 DNA reads TGTGCCAGCAGCACACTAGCGGGAGGGCCCATAAATGAGCAGTTCTTC.

The V call is TRBV7-2, the J call TRBJ1-5; no firm D call. The CDR3 length is 15 residues. Germline-derived CDR1 and CDR2 are SGHTA and FQGNSA. Trimming cost V 1 base and J 2 bases, with 9 bases left between them. The CDR3 is CASSLGSRGNQPQHF. The CDR3 DNA reads as TGTGCCAGCAGCTTAGGGTCGAGGGGCAATCAGCCCCAGCATTTT.

This clonotype was observed a handful of times. V and J are TRBV3-1 and TRBJ2-7, with 7 positions matching TRBD1. Germline CDR1 LGHDT, CDR2 YNNKEL (reference sequence). The CDR3 runs 13 residues. With 5 bases clipped from V and 9 bases from J, the junction kept 10 bases outside the gene matches. The CDR3 nucleotides read TGTGCCAGCAGCGACGAGGCTGGGACAGCGCAGTACTTC. Translated, it gives CASSDEAGTAQYF.

This clonotype occurred many times. The chain links TRBV28 to TRBJ2-4; D unresolved. The CDR3 has 15 residues. V was clipped by 4 bases and J by 0 bases, with 10 bases between them. The germline gives CDR1 MDHEN, CDR2 SYDVKM. CDR3 sequence reads: CASSSMLLAKNIQYF. CDR3 nucleotides: TGTGCCAGCAGTTCTATGCTACTAGCCAAAAACATTCAGTACTTC. Full variable domain (remainder filled in from reference TRBV28 and TRBJ2-4): DVKVTQSSRYLVKRTGEKVFLECVQDMDHENMFWYRQDPGLGLRLIYFSYDVKMKEKGDIPEGYSVSREKKERFSLILESASTNQTSMYLCASSSMLLAKNIQYFGAGTRLSVL.

This clonotype has a handful of counts. The chain has TRBV29-1 and TRBJ1-2, with a possible D match to TRBD1 (6 bases). Germline V gene sequence: CDR1 SQVTM, CDR2 ANQGSEA. CDR3 length: 12 residues. Trimming took off 3 bases at V and 7 bases at J, with 12 bases between the two ends. CDR3 amino acids: CSVDVGGAGYTF. CDR3 nucleotide sequence: TGCAGCGTTGATGTCGGGGGCGCTGGCTACACCTTC.

This clonotype has just a few counts. The chain uses TRBV28 and TRBJ2-7; D not resolved. The CDR3 sequence is 15 residues long. Germline CDR1 is MDHEN and CDR2 is SYDVKM. Between the trimmed V and J ends, which lost 6 bases and 0 bases, there was a span of 15 bases. DNA for the CDR3: TGTGCCAGCAGCCCCCCCCCGGGCAGCTCCTACGAGCAGTACTTC. It yields the protein CASSPPPGSSYEQYF.

This clonotype was detected a few times. The V gene is TRBV7-9, the J gene TRBJ2-5, with D perhaps TRBD1 or TRBD2 (5 bases each). This CDR3 has 15 residues. CDR1 and CDR2 (germline): SEHNR, FQNEAQ (reference sequence). Trimming left V 5 bases short and J 2 bases short, with 15 bases between. In DNA form, the CDR3 reads TGTGCCAGCAGCATGGGGACCGCCACTCAAGAGACCCAGTACTTC. This gives the protein CASSMGTATQETQYF.